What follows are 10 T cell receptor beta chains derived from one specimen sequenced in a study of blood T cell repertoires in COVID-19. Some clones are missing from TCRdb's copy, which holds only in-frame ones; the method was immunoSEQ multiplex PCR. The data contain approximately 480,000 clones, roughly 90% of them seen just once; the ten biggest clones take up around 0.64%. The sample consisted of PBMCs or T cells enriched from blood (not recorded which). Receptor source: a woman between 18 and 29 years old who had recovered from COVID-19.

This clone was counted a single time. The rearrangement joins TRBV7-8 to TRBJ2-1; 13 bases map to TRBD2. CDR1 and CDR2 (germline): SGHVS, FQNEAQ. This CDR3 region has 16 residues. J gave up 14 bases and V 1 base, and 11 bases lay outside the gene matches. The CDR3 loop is CASSLEGLAGASKEFF. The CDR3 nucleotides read TGTGCCAGCAGCTTAGAAGGACTAGCGGGGGCCTCGAAGGAGTTCTTC.

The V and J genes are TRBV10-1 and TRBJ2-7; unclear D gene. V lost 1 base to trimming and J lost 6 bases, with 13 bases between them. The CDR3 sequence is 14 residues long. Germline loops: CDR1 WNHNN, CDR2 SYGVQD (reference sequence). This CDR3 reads CASSEFKVSGEQYF. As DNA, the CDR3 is TGCGCCAGCAGTGAGTTTAAAGTTTCCGGCGAGCAGTACTTC.

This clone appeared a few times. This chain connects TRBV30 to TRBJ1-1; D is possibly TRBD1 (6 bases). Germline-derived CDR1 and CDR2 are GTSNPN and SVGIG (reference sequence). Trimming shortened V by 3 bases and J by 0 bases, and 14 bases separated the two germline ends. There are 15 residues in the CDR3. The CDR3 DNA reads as TGTGCCTGGAGGGTCCCCGGACAGATGAACACTGAAGCTTTCTTT. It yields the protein CAWRVPGQMNTEAFF.

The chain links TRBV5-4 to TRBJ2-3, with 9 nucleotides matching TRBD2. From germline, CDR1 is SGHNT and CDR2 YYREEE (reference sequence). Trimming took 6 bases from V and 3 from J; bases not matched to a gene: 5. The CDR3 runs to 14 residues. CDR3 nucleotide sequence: TGTGCCAGCACCCTAAGCGGGGGGACAGATACGCAGTATTTT. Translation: CASTLSGGTDTQYF.

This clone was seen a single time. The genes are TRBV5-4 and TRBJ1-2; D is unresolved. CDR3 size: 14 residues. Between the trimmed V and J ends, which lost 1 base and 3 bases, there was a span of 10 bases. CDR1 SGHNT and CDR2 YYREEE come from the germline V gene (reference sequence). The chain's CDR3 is CASSLTDSYYGYTF. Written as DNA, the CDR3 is TGTGCCAGCAGCTTGACTGACTCGTACTATGGCTACACCTTC.

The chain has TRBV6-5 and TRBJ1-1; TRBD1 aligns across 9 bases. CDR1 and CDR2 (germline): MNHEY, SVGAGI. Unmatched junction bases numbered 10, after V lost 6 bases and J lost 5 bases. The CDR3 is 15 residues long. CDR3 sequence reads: CASRTGGGIWTEAFF. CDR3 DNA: TGTGCCAGCAGGACAGGGGGTGGGATTTGGACTGAAGCTTTCTTT.

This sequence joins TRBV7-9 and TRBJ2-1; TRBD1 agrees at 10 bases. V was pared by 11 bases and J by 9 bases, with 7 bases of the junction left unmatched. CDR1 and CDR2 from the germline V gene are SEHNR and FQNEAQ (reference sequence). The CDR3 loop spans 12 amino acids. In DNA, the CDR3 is TGTGCCGGAAGACAGGGGGCGGGTGAGCAGTTCTTC. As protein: CAGRQGAGEQFF.

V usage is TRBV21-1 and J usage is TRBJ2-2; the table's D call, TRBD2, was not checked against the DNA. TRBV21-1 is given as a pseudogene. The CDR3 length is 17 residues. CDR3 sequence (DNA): TGTGCCAGCAGCAAAATCCTTGGAGGTAGCAGAAACGGGGAGCTGTTTTTT. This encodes CASSKILGGSRNGELFF.

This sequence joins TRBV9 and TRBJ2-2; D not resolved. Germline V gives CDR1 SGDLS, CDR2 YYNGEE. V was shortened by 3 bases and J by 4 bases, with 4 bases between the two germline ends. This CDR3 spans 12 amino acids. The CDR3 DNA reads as TGTGCCAGCAGCGCCGTCACCGGGGAGCTGTTTTTT. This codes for CASSAVTGELFF.

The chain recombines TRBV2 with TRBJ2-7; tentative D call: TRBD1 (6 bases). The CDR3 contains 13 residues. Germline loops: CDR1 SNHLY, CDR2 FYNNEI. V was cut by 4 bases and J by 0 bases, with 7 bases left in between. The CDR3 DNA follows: TGTGCCAGCAGTGGACAGGACTCCTACGAGCAGTACTTC. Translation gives CASSGQDSYEQYF.